This T cell receptor beta chain was sequenced for a study of T cells in tumors and immune-related adverse events (dated by TCRdb to the early 2020s). The TCR beta locus was amplified and sequenced with the immunoSEQ assay, yielding bulk TCR Vbeta CDR3 data. In the paper's pipeline: CDR3s were excluded if they were non-productive, were shorter than 7 amino acids, or did not start with C or end with F/W. Analysis was limited to specimens with at least 1000 reads, and clonotypes were defined at the amino acid level. To compute clonality, Pielou's evenness was subtracted from 1. To equalize library sizes, abundance-weighted random subsampling with replacement was performed 100 times so that 95% confidence intervals could be reported. The Morisita overlap index was used to quantify repertoire overlap, and the top 40 clones in each specimen were examined for overlap with the irAE. This is the immuneACCESS table as TCRdb keeps it, with only in-frame sequences that have V and J called. A part of the clones is gone; compared with another copy, unresolved V genes explain less than half, and the rest is unexplained. D and trimming were read from the DNA, whereas the V and J calls and clone size are those reported in that table. The sample data list 9,900 or so clones, and around 92% of these were observed just once. 1.5% of the sample is in the top ten clones.

The intended sense of this specimen's treatment or condition label: nivolumab (PD-1 blockade) given before sampling. The DNeasy Blood and Tissue Kit was used to extract DNA from the formalin-fixed paraffin-embedded specimens. Of note for this clone: The target of this receptor is not known. No base quality information exists; no much larger clone differs at one position.

The CDR3 sequence holds 17 residues, the cysteine and phenylalanine included. Of the read, only the CDR3 DNA is kept; its 51 bases are in frame from base 1. For CDR1 and CDR2, the germline V gene lists MDHEN and SYDVKM. V is pruned by 4 bases and J by 3 bases, leaving 7 bases of the junction without a gene match. The TCR was taken from a female donor with metastatic renal cell carcinoma. This material consisted of lymph node tissue, taken from a patient treated with anti-PD-1 therapy. Rearrangement joined TRBV28 to TRBJ1-5; 12 bases in the junction line up with TRBD1. The sequence in DNA is TGTGCCAGCAGTTCACAGGGGACAGGGGGCAACAATCAGCCCCAGCATTTT. Its protein product is CASSSQGTGGNNQPQHF.